The T cell receptor beta chain described here comes from a study of shared clonotypes between healthy human individuals. Overall study context: In total, the donors were a couple of women and a few men aged 18 to 49. Study-level points and caveats: Sequencing depth was a factor that was expected to affect clonotype sharing among donors.

From germline, CDR1 is SGHVS and CDR2 FQNEAQ. This CDR3 spans 13 amino acids. Trimming removed 5 bases at V and 6 bases at J, with 12 bases between. Roughly 210 ng DNA, approximately 31,000 T cell genomes, went into each sorted-subset replicate PCR. The protocol was immunoSEQ multiplex PCR, while the TCRdb copy is restricted to in-frame clones and leaves out a portion. The sample consists of 1,400,000 or so clones, approximately 98.5% of them appearing once. Each of the donors was a healthy adult who was HIV-negative and had not had a recent acute infection or vaccination. To note about this clone: Its specificity is unknown.

The sequencing input was naive CD4+ T cells sorted from blood. Described subset: CD45RA+ positively selected. This clonotype was obtained from a man aged 30-40 years in good health. The genes are TRBV7-8 and TRBJ2-3, with no clear D. CDR3 DNA: TGTGCCAGCAGCCCAAGGTTGGGGGATACGCAGTATTTT. Protein: CASSPRLGDTQYF.